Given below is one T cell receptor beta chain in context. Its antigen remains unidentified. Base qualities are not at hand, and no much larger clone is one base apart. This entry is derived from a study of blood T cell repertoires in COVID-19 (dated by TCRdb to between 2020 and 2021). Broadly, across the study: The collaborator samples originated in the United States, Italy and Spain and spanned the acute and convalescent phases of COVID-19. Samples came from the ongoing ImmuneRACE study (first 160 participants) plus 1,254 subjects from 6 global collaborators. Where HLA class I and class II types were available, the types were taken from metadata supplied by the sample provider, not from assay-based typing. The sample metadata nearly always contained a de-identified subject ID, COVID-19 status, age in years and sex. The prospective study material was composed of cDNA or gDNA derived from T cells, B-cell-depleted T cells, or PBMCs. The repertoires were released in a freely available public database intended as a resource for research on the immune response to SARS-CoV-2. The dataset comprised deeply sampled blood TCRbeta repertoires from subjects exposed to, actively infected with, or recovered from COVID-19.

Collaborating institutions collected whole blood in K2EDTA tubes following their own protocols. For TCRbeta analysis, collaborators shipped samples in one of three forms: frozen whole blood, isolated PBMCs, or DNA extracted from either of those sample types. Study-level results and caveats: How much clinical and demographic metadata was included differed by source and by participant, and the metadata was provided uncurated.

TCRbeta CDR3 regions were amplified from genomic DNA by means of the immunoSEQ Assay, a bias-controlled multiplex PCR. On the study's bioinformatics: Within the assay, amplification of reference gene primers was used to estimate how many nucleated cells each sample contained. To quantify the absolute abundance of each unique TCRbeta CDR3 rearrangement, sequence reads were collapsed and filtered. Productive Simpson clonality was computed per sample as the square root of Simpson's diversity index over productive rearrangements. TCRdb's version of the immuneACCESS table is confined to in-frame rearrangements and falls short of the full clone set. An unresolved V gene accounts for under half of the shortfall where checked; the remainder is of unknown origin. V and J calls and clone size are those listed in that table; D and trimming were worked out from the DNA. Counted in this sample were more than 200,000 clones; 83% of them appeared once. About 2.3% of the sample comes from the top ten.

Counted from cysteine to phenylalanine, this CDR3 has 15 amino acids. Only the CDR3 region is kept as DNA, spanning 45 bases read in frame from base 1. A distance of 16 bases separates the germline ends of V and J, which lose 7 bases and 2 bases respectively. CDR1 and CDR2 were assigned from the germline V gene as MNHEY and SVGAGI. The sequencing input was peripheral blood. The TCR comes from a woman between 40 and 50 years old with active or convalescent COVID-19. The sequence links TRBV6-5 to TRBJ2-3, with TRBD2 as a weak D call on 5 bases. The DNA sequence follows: TGTGCCAGCAAGGAAACGGGGTTCCCCACAGATACGCAGTATTTT. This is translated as CASKETGFPTDTQYF.